These 15 T cell receptor beta chains share one sample of origin, sequenced in a study of T cell responses to AZD1222 COVID-19 vaccine. Using immunoSEQ multiplex PCR, the repertoire was profiled, and TCRdb retains in-frame clones only, with some absent. The sample contains 100,000 to 150,000 clones, more than 75% of which appear only once. The source material was peripheral blood, sampled on day 0 of AZD1222 vaccination. The origin of the receptors is an adult in good health.

V gene TRBV3-1 (or the pseudogene TRBV3-2) combines with J gene TRBJ1-1, with D possibly matching TRBD1 (6 bases). V shed 7 bases and J shed 4 bases, with 7 bases lying between them. The germline gives CDR1 LGHDT, CDR2 YNNKEL (reference sequence). The CDR3 is 11 amino acids. The CDR3 nucleotides are TGTGCCAGCAAGGGGGTCACTGAAGCTTTCTTT. Protein sequence: CASKGVTEAFF.

This clone was counted a few times. The chain carries TRBV7-3 and TRBJ2-3; tentatively, D is TRBD1 (6 bases). Trimming took 3 bases from V and 5 from J, leaving 15 bases between them. This CDR3 spans 15 amino acids. Germline V gene sequence: CDR1 SGHTA, CDR2 FQGTGA. The CDR3 loop reads CASSFTGTTGDTQYF. CDR3 DNA: TGTGCCAGCAGCTTCACCGGGACAACTGGAGATACGCAGTATTTT.

The chain carries TRBV4-2 and TRBJ1-6; maybe TRBD1 (5 bases). Germline V lookup: CDR1 LGHNA, CDR2 YNFKEQ. This CDR3 contains 17 residues. The V end was cut by 0 bases, the J end by 4 bases, with 13 bases between. CDR3 coding DNA: TGTGCCAGCAGCCAAGAAGCGTTAAGACAGTATAATTCACCCCTCCACTTT. Translating gives CASSQEALRQYNSPLHF.

The chain recombines TRBV7-2 with TRBJ1-5; D unresolved. V lost 5 bases and J lost 6, with 14 bases in between. The CDR3 totals 14 residues. Germline V gene data show CDR1 as SGHTA and CDR2 as FQGNSA. Here the CDR3 DNA reads TGTGCCAGCAGCCAGGCCTGGGTCGGTCAGCCCCAGCATTTT. Protein sequence: CASSQAWVGQPQHF.

This clone has just one count. The J gene is TRBJ2-7, the V gene TRBV11-2; perhaps D is TRBD1 or TRBD2 (5 bases each). The germline V gene has CDR1 SGHAT and CDR2 FQNNGV. The V gene lost 8 bases and the J gene lost 1 base, with 15 bases spanning the gap. There are 14 residues in the CDR3. Here the CDR3 reads CASASRDRSYEQYF. The CDR3 coding sequence is TGTGCCAGCGCATCAAGGGACCGTTCCTACGAGCAGTACTTC.

The V call is TRBV5-1, the J call TRBJ2-1, with 8 bases aligning to TRBD1. Germline lookup yields CDR1 SGHRS and CDR2 YFSETQ. CDR3 length: 15 residues. Trimming removed 4 bases from V and 0 bases from J; junction bases left unmatched: 3. The CDR3 nucleotides are TGCGCCAGCAGCGCCACAGGGGGCTCCTACAATGAGCAGTTCTTC. It encodes CASSATGGSYNEQFF.

The V and J genes are TRBV12-3 or TRBV12-4 and TRBJ2-3; weak D call: TRBD2 (6 bases). The CDR3 has 12 residues. V lost 1 base, J lost 15 bases, and 14 bases lay in between. The CDR3 protein is CASSLGSGAFYF. In nucleotides, the CDR3 is TGTGCCAGCAGTTTAGGTAGCGGTGCTTTTTATTTT.

The V and J genes are TRBV7-6 and TRBJ1-5; a weak D match, TRBD1 (6 bases). The CDR3 has 18 amino acids. The V gene's germline CDR1 is SGHVS and CDR2 FNYEAQ. V lost 1 base and J 5 bases, leaving 21 bases between the germline ends. In DNA form, the CDR3 reads TGTGCCAGCAGCTTAGTGGCAGGGGATGAGATAGGTCATCAGCCCCAGCATTTT. Its protein product is CASSLVAGDEIGHQPQHF.

This chain uses TRBV27 with TRBJ2-7; D remains ambiguous. This CDR3 has 14 amino acids. Germline-derived CDR1 and CDR2 are MNHEY and SMNVEV (reference sequence). V was pared by 2 bases and J by 0 bases, with 8 bases between. CDR3 sequence: CASSLGQSSYEQYF. The CDR3 nucleotides are TGTGCCAGCAGTTTAGGCCAGAGCTCCTACGAGCAGTACTTC.

The chain couples TRBV3-1 (or the pseudogene TRBV3-2) to TRBJ2-7; the D is unclear. With 4 bases removed from V and 5 bases from J, the gap between germline ends came to 18 bases. Germline V gives CDR1 LGHDT, CDR2 YNNKEL (reference sequence). The CDR3 loop spans 15 amino acids. The CDR3 sequence: CASSRWTAGRNEQYF. The DNA of the CDR3 is TGTGCCAGCAGCCGTTGGACCGCCGGCCGAAACGAGCAGTACTTC.

This clone has just one count. V and J are TRBV6-5 and TRBJ1-1, with 7 positions matching TRBD1. CDR3 length equals 15 residues. V gave up 7 bases and J gave up 1 base; unmatched junction bases: 9. Germline lookup yields CDR1 MNHEY and CDR2 SVGAGI. CDR3 amino acids: CASTDRGGANTEAFF. CDR3 DNA: TGTGCCAGCACCGATAGAGGGGGCGCGAACACTGAAGCTTTCTTT.

V is TRBV6-5 and J is TRBJ2-7; maybe TRBD1 (6 bases). V lost 0 bases and J lost 1, with 10 bases in between. The length of the CDR3 is 15 residues. Germline values: CDR1 MNHEY, CDR2 SVGAGI. In nucleotides, the CDR3 is TGTGCCAGCAGTTACTCGTCAGGGGAATCCTACGAGCAGTACTTC. Its translation is CASSYSSGESYEQYF.

V gene TRBV18 combines with J gene TRBJ2-1, with 7 nucleotides matching TRBD1. Per germline, CDR1 KGHSH and CDR2 LQKENI. V lost 3 bases and J lost 6; bases outside the gene matches: 11. The CDR3 sequence is 16 residues long. The CDR3 loop is CASSPPGQRTSNEQFF. The CDR3 DNA is TGTGCCAGCTCACCTCCGGGACAGAGAACCTCCAATGAGCAGTTCTTC.

CDR3 region: CASASVPTYSNQPQHF. Here the CDR3 DNA reads TGTGCCAGCGCGTCTGTCCCAACGTATAGCAATCAGCCCCAGCATTTT. V is TRBV28 and J is TRBJ1-5; no definite D call. V shed 8 bases and J shed 0 bases, with 17 bases lying between them. The CDR3 has 16 amino acids. Looked up from germline, CDR1 is MDHEN and CDR2 is SYDVKM.

This chain connects TRBV6-5 to TRBJ1-5, with 7 bases identical to TRBD1. The CDR3 has 14 amino acids. From germline, CDR1 is MNHEY and CDR2 SVGAGI. V lost 5 bases, J lost 6 bases, and 7 bases stayed unmatched. The CDR3 coding sequence is TGTGCCAGCAGTCCTACAGGGGAAAGTCAGCCCCAGCATTTT. It codes for CASSPTGESQPQHF.